This T cell receptor beta chain was sequenced during a study of cytomegalovirus exposure and HLA in healthy donors. Study conclusions and caveats: A few of the chains that were CMV-associated were confirmed in vitro to be specific for CMV antigens. Association with HLA alleles at 0.05 false discovery rate was found for 16,951 TCR beta sequences in a later analysis. V- and J-gene trimming of TCR beta was linked (in a later analysis) to a missense DCLRE1C variant. Presence/absence analyses took donor sequencing depth as roughly uniform.

The PCR used 60 Vbeta and 13 Jbeta primers. Sequenced by immunoSEQ multiplex PCR; TCRdb stores in-frame clones only, minus some. The sample contains 120,000 to 150,000 clones, more than 70% of which appear only once. V lost 3 bases to trimming and J lost 6 bases, with 14 bases between them. CDR3 length: 14 amino acids. The germline V gene has CDR1 SNHLY and CDR2 FYNNEI. About this clone: Its target is unknown.

The specimen was PBMCs. The sequence derives from a woman between 40 and 55 years old in good health and CMV-seronegative. The genes are TRBV2 and TRBJ1-2; no firm D call. The CDR3, as DNA: TGTGCCAGCAGTGATCGCACTCCGGTGGATGGCTACACCTTC. It codes for CASSDRTPVDGYTF.